These 14 T cell receptor beta chains originate from one sample sequenced in a study of cytomegalovirus exposure and HLA in healthy donors. Both 60 Vbeta primers and 13 Jbeta primers went into the PCR. Generated by immunoSEQ multiplex PCR, the TCRdb table keeps only in-frame clones and is missing some. The sample yields 150,000 to 200,000 clones, around four fifths seen once. Material for sequencing was PBMCs. The receptor set was obtained from a man aged 50 to 60 in good health and CMV-seropositive.

The chain has TRBV29-1 and TRBJ2-3; 8 nucleotides match TRBD1. The trim removed 4 bases at V and 4 bases at J, leaving 4 bases unmatched. Germline CDR1 reads SQVTM; CDR2 reads ANQGSEA. The CDR3 runs to 13 residues. The CDR3 coding sequence is TGCAGCGTTGGTGCAGGGGGCGCAGATACGCAGTATTTT. Protein sequence: CSVGAGGADTQYF.

The chain joins TRBV27 to TRBJ1-1; tentatively, D is TRBD1 (5 bases). V lost 3 bases, J lost 4 bases, and 12 bases lay in between. CDR1 is MNHEY, CDR2 SMNVEV, per germline (reference sequence). The CDR3 contains 14 residues. The CDR3 bases are TGTGCCAGCAGTTTCAGGGCAATCGGCACTGAAGCTTTCTTT. This gives the protein CASSFRAIGTEAFF.

This clone was seen once. The CDR3: CATSRGTGLGNQPQHF. Here the CDR3 DNA reads TGTGCCACCAGCAGAGGGACAGGGTTAGGCAATCAGCCCCAGCATTTT. The chain joins TRBV15 to TRBJ1-5, with TRBD1 matching 8 bases. This CDR3 has 16 residues. Germline CDR1 LNHNV, CDR2 YYDKDF (reference sequence). The junction had 4 bases not matched to a gene; V was cut back by 1 base and J by 2 bases.

This clone has a single count. The rearrangement links TRBV7-9 to TRBJ2-7; TRBD1 matches at 7 bases. The CDR3 is made up of 14 amino acids. The germline V gene has CDR1 SEHNR and CDR2 FQNEAQ (reference sequence). Trimming cost V 5 bases and J 2 bases; bases outside gene matches: 6. CDR3 sequence: CASSRQGRPYEQYF. As DNA, the CDR3 is TGTGCCAGCAGCCGACAGGGACGCCCCTACGAGCAGTACTTC. The whole variable domain, filled in from reference TRBV7-9 and TRBJ2-7, reads DTGVSQNPRHKITKRGQNVTFRCDPISEHNRLYWYRQTLGQGPEFLTYFQNEAQLEKSRLLSDRFSAERPKGSFSTLEIQRTEQGDSAMYLCASSRQGRPYEQYFGPGTRLTVT.

The V and J genes are TRBV4-1 and TRBJ2-7; the match to TRBD2 covers 7 bases. This CDR3 region has 18 residues. Looked up from germline, CDR1 is MGHRA and CDR2 is YSYEKL. V shed 3 bases, J shed 3 bases, and the junction held 17 bases outside the gene matches. In DNA, the CDR3 is TGCGCCAGCAGCCACCCTAAATTCCCACTACCGGGGGGCTACGAGCAGTACTTC. Translating gives CASSHPKFPLPGGYEQYF.

V usage is TRBV10-3 and J usage is TRBJ2-5, with 10 bases that match TRBD2. The CDR3 is made up of 14 amino acids. J was trimmed by 3 bases and V by 6 bases; bases with no gene match: 4. CDR1 is ENHRY and CDR2 is SYGVKD in the germline V gene. CDR3 in amino acids: CAIRGSGREETQYF. As DNA, the CDR3 is TGTGCCATCAGGGGAAGCGGGAGGGAAGAGACCCAGTACTTC.

The V gene is TRBV5-6, the J gene TRBJ2-5; 7 bases map to TRBD2. Germline CDR1 SGHDT, CDR2 YYEEEE. This CDR3 has 15 amino acids. V trimming: 0 bases; J trimming: 6 bases; junction bases outside the gene matches: 8. The CDR3 here is CASSLGLGGTKTQYF. Here the CDR3 DNA reads TGTGCCAGCAGCTTGGGATTGGGAGGGACGAAGACCCAGTACTTC. The complete variable domain, with remaining parts taken from reference TRBV5-6 and TRBJ2-5, reads DAGVTQSPTHLIKTRGQQVTLRCSPKSGHDTVSWYQQALGQGPQFIFQYYEEEERQRGNFPDRFSGHQFPNYSSELNVNALLLGDSALYLCASSLGLGGTKTQYFGPGTRLLVL.

The chain links TRBV27 to TRBJ1-1, with 9 bases fitting TRBD1. Germline V gene data show CDR1 as MNHEY and CDR2 as SMNVEV (reference sequence). The CDR3 spans 15 residues. V lost 5 bases, J lost 0 bases, and 4 bases stayed unmatched. The CDR3 nucleotides are TGTGCCAGCAGTCCATGGGACAGGGTGAACACTGAAGCTTTCTTT. It is translated as CASSPWDRVNTEAFF.

This clone has only a few counts. The rearrangement links TRBV5-1 to TRBJ2-3; 8 nucleotides match TRBD2. The CDR3 is 16 residues long. With V trimmed by 0 bases and J by 4 bases, 7 bases remained unmatched. Germline values: CDR1 SGHRS, CDR2 YFSETQ. The CDR3 nucleotides read TGCGCCAGCAGCTTGGGTGCCGCGGGGGGCGCAGATACGCAGTATTTT. Its translation is CASSLGAAGGADTQYF.

J is TRBJ1-1 and V is TRBV15; possible D gene TRBD1, 5 bases. V was clipped by 4 bases and J by 0 bases, with 18 bases between them. In germline, CDR1 is LNHNV, CDR2 YYDKDF (reference sequence). This CDR3 region has 17 residues. CDR3 coding DNA: TGTGCCACCAGCACCGGGAGGGCAGAAGGGGTGAACACTGAAGCTTTCTTT. Residues: CATSTGRAEGVNTEAFF. Together with reference TRBV15 and TRBJ1-1, the CDR3 gives the full variable domain: DAMVIQNPRYQVTQFGKPVTLSCSQTLNHNVMYWYQQKSSQAPKLLFHYYDKDFNNEADTPDNFQSRRPNTSFCFLDIRSPGLGDTAMYLCATSTGRAEGVNTEAFFGQGTRLTVV.

V is TRBV5-4 and J is TRBJ2-7; tentative D call: TRBD1 (6 bases). CDR3 length: 14 residues. Trimming left V 4 bases short and J 5 bases short, with 16 bases between. Germline assignment: CDR1 SGHNT and CDR2 YYREEE (reference sequence). The CDR3 nucleotides read TGTGCCAGCAGCCGAGTCGACAGGAGCCACGAGCAGTACTTC. Encoded protein: CASSRVDRSHEQYF.

V gene TRBV15 combines with J gene TRBJ2-2; 8 nucleotides agree with TRBD2. Trimming cost V 4 bases and J 5 bases; bases outside gene matches: 6. The CDR3 sequence is 15 residues long. Germline CDR1 is LNHNV and CDR2 is YYDKDF (reference sequence). CDR3 nucleotide sequence: TGTGCCACCAGCATGGGGGGGACTAGAACCGGGGAGCTGTTTTTT. Its protein product is CATSMGGTRTGELFF.

This clone was seen only once. The CDR3 reads CSVEDRRGETYEQYF. CDR3 DNA sequence: TGCAGCGTTGAAGATCGCAGGGGGGAGACCTACGAGCAGTACTTC. The rearrangement links TRBV29-1 to TRBJ2-7, with D maybe TRBD1 (7 bases). The V gene lost 0 bases and the J gene lost 2 bases, with 14 bases spanning the gap. The CDR3 sequence is 15 residues long. Germline V gives CDR1 SQVTM, CDR2 ANQGSEA.

The gene calls are TRBV6-6 and TRBJ2-1; 7 positions match TRBD2. The CDR3 runs to 14 residues. From germline, CDR1 is MNHNY and CDR2 SVGAGI (reference sequence). V lost 4 bases to trimming and J lost 8 bases; unmatched junction nucleotides: 8. The CDR3 region has the DNA TGTGCCAGCAGTTTACCAGCGGGAACGTATGAGCAGTTCTTC. Its translation: CASSLPAGTYEQFF.